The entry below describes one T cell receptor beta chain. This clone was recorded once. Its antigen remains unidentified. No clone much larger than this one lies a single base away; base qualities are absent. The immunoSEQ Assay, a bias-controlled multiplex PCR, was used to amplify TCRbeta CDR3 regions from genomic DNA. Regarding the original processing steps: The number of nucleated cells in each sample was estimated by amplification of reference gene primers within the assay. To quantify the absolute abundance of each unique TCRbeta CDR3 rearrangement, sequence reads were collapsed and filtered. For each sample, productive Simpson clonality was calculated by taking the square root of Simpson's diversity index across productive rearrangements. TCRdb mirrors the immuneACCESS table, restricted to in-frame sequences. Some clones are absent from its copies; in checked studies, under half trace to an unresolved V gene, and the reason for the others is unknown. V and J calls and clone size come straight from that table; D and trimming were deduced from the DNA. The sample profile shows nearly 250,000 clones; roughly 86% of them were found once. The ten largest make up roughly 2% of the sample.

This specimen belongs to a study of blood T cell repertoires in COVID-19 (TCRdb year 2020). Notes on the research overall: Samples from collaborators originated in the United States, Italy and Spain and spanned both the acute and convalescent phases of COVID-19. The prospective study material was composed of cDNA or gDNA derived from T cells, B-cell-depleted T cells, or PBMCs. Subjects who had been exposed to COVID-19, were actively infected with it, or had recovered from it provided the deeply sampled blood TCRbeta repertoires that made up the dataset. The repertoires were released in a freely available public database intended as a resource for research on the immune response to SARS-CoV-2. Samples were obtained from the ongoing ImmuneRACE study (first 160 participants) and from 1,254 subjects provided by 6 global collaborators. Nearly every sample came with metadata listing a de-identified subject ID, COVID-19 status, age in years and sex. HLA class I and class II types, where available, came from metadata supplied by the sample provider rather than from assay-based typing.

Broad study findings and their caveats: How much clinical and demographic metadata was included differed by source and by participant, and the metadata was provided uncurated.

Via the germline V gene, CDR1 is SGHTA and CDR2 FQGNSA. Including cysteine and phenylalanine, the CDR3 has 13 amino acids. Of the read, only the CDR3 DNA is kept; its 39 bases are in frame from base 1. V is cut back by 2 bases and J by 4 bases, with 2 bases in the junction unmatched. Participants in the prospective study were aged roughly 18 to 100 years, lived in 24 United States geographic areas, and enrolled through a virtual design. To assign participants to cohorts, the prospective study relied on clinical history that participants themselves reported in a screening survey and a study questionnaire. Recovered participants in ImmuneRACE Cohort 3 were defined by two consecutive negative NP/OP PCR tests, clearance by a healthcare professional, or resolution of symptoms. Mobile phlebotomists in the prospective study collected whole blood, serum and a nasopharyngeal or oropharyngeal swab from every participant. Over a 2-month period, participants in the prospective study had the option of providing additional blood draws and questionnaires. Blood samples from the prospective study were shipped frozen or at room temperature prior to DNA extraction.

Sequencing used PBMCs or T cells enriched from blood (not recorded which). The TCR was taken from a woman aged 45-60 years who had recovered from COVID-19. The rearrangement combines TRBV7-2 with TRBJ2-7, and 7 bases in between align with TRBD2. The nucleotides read TGTGCCAGCAGCTTACCGGGGGGTTACGAGCAGTACTTC. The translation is CASSLPGGYEQYF. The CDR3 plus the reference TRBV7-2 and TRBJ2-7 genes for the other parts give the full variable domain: GAGVSQSPSNKVTEKGKDVELRCDPISGHTALYWYRQSLGQGLEFLIYFQGNSAPDKSGLPSDRFSAERTGGSVSTLTIQRTQQEDSAVYLCASSLPGGYEQYFGPGTRLTVT.